The 22 T cell receptor beta chains reported below all come from one sample, sequenced in a study of T cell repertoires in cytomegalovirus infection. TCRdb reprocessed the reads via MiXCR and lists one record per CDR3 protein. The data contain around 550,000 distinct CDR3 sequences, more than 25% of them singletons. Sequencing input: PBMCs. The receptors shown here come from a human donor in good health (CMV status not recorded). Some clones in this sample may be carry-over from other donors' samples.

V gene TRBV4-3 combines with J gene TRBJ2-2, with D tentatively TRBD1 (6 bases). The CDR3 is 15 residues long. Germline assignment: CDR1 LGHNA and CDR2 YSLEER. Trimming left V 3 bases short and J 9 bases short, with 17 bases between. In DNA form, the CDR3 reads TGCGCCAGCAGCCACCTCACAGGACAGTCGAGGGAGCTGTTTTTT. This encodes CASSHLTGQSRELFF.

There are many counts of this clonotype. The V and J genes are TRBV6-2 or TRBV6-3 and TRBJ2-1, with D perhaps TRBD1 (5 bases). The CDR3 sequence is 13 residues long. V lost 6 bases, J lost 4 bases, and 10 bases lay in between. Germline V lookup: CDR1 MNHEY, CDR2 SVGEGT. The CDR3 reads CASSPDSYNEQFF. CDR3 nucleotides: TGTGCCAGCAGCCCAGACAGTTACAATGAGCAGTTCTTC.

The chain uses TRBV12-3 or TRBV12-4 and TRBJ1-1; perhaps TRBD1 as D (5 bases). V lost 2 bases and J 2 bases, leaving 9 bases between the germline ends. The CDR3 runs to 14 residues. This CDR3 reads CASSLRQRNTEAFF. The CDR3 nucleotides are TGTGCCAGCAGTTTACGACAGAGAAACACTGAAGCTTTCTTT.

The CDR3 nucleotides are TGCGCCAGCAGCCCAGATGAGAGGTTTCGTAGCGGGGAGCTGTTTTTT. Protein product: CASSPDERFRSGELFF. The chain combines TRBV4-1 with TRBJ2-2; no clear D gene. V was shortened by 4 bases and J by 7 bases, with 19 bases between the two germline ends. The CDR3 loop spans 16 amino acids. Germline CDR1 reads MGHRA; CDR2 reads YSYEKL.

The genes are TRBV19 and TRBJ1-1; 8 bases map to TRBD1. Looked up from germline, CDR1 is LNHDA and CDR2 is SQIVND (reference sequence). The CDR3 runs to 14 residues. J gave up 1 base and V 5 bases, and 3 bases lay outside the gene matches. In DNA, the CDR3 is TGTGCCAGTAGTGTGGACAGGGCGAACACTGAAGCTTTCTTT. Its protein product is CASSVDRANTEAFF.

The sample holds a few counts of this clonotype. The chain is built from TRBV5-1 and TRBJ2-1, with 9 positions matching TRBD2. In germline, CDR1 is SGHRS, CDR2 YFSETQ. This CDR3 is 17 amino acids long. With V trimmed by 0 bases and J by 8 bases, 12 bases remained unmatched. CDR3 residues: CASSLEGLAGLVDEQFF. The CDR3 nucleotides are TGCGCCAGCAGCTTGGAAGGTCTAGCGGGACTCGTGGATGAGCAGTTCTTC.

V and J are TRBV7-6 and TRBJ2-5; D is uncertain. The germline CDR1 and CDR2 sequences are SGHVS and FNYEAQ. The CDR3 extends over 14 amino acids. Trimming pared 5 bases from V and 7 bases from J, leaving 17 bases between. The CDR3 here is CASSQDVAGVTQYF. The CDR3, as DNA: TGTGCCAGCAGCCAGGACGTAGCCGGTGTGACCCAGTACTTC. Variable domain in full (rest from reference TRBV7-6 and TRBJ2-5): GAGVSQSPRYKVTKRGQDVALRCDPISGHVSLYWYRQALGQGPEFLTYFNYEAQQDKSGLPNDRFSAERPEGSISTLTIQRTEQRDSAMYRCASSQDVAGVTQYFGPGTRLLVL.

V gene TRBV27 combines with J gene TRBJ1-5, with TRBD1 as a possible D gene (5 bases). CDR1 and CDR2 (germline): MNHEY, SMNVEV (reference sequence). The CDR3 covers 15 residues. Trimming stripped 0 bases from V and 7 bases from J, with 13 bases between. The CDR3 sequence is CASSLSGGGGQPQHF. The CDR3 nucleotides are TGTGCCAGCAGTTTATCGGGCGGGGGAGGGCAGCCCCAGCATTTT.

The genes are TRBV12-3 or TRBV12-4 and TRBJ2-1, with TRBD2 identical over 13 bases. V shed 10 bases and J 7 bases; nucleotides not matched to a gene: 4. The CDR3 loop spans 13 amino acids. The CDR3 nucleotides read TGTGCCACCGGGACTAGCGGGACTAATGAGCAGTTCTTC. It codes for CATGTSGTNEQFF.

The chain joins TRBV7-2 to TRBJ2-7, with 7 bases lining up with TRBD2. V lost 2 bases to trimming and J lost 3 bases; unmatched junction nucleotides: 7. The CDR3 consists of 15 residues. In germline, CDR1 is SGHTA, CDR2 FQGNSA. In DNA, the CDR3 is TGTGCCAGCAGCTTAAGCCGGGAGGCCTACTACGAGCAGTACTTC. As protein: CASSLSREAYYEQYF.

This clonotype was counted only a few times. The CDR3 sequence: CASSADRVSSGNTIYF. For the CDR3, the DNA is TGCGCCAGCAGCGCCGACAGGGTCTCCTCTGGAAACACCATATATTTT. This chain uses TRBV5-1 with TRBJ1-3, with TRBD1 matching over 7 bases. CDR3 length equals 16 residues. Germline trimming cut 4 bases from V and 0 bases from J; bases unmatched to any gene: 7. Germline CDR1 reads SGHRS; CDR2 reads YFSETQ.

The V call is TRBV27, the J call TRBJ2-4; 7 bases line up with TRBD1. The CDR3 loop spans 16 amino acids. V lost 3 bases to trimming and J lost 0 bases; unmatched junction nucleotides: 5. Per germline, CDR1 MNHEY and CDR2 SMNVEV (reference sequence). CDR3 loop: CASSLGTELAKNIQYF. In DNA, the CDR3 is TGTGCCAGCAGTTTGGGGACAGAACTAGCCAAAAACATTCAGTACTTC.

The chain combines TRBV4-1 with TRBJ2-5; D is uncertain. V shed 8 bases and J shed 1 base, with 11 bases lying between them. Germline CDR1 MGHRA, CDR2 YSYEKL. This CDR3 has 13 residues. The CDR3 reads CASALTLQETQYF. Written as DNA, the CDR3 is TGCGCCAGCGCGCTCACCCTCCAAGAGACCCAGTACTTC.

This clonotype has more than one count but fewer than ten. Sequence at one end of the junction differs from germline and may be a read error. The chain combines TRBV14 with TRBJ2-7; D is unresolved. This CDR3 has 12 residues. Germline V gives CDR1 SGHDN, CDR2 FVKESK. CDR3 nucleotides: TGTGCCAGCAGTCCTACCCAATCAATCCATCACTTC. This translates into CASSPTQSIHHF.

V usage is TRBV5-1 and J usage is TRBJ2-7; D possibly corresponds to TRBD1 (5 bases). Germline CDR1 and CDR2: SGHRS and YFSETQ. Trimming shortened V by 2 bases and J by 10 bases, and 13 bases separated the two germline ends. CDR3 size: 12 residues. CDR3 in DNA: TGCGCCAGCAGCTTCGATGACAGACGACAGTACTTC. It specifies CASSFDDRRQYF.

In its sample, this clonotype was seen many times. The CDR3 is CASSLVSGSYNEQFF. The CDR3 coding sequence is TGTGCCAGCAGCTTAGTTAGCGGGAGCTACAATGAGCAGTTCTTC. The chain employs TRBV7-2 and TRBJ2-1; TRBD2 aligns across 9 bases. The CDR3 consists of 15 residues. After removal of 1 base from V and 3 bases from J, the junction contained 1 base not matched to a gene. Germline V gene lookup returns CDR1 SGHTA and CDR2 FQGNSA.

This chain uses TRBV12-3 or TRBV12-4 with TRBJ1-2, with 12 bases lining up with TRBD1. Unmatched junction bases numbered 6, after V lost 5 bases and J lost 8 bases. This CDR3 contains 14 residues. CDR3 in DNA: TGTGCCAGCAGTACCGGGACAGGGGGCAGGGGCTACACCTTC. Amino acids: CASSTGTGGRGYTF.

This clonotype came up many times. The chain links TRBV7-9 to TRBJ2-3, with 12 positions matching TRBD2. The germline gives CDR1 SEHNR, CDR2 FQNEAQ (reference sequence). This CDR3 has 19 residues. The V segment lost 1 base and the J segment 2 bases; nucleotides outside the gene matches: 10. The CDR3 protein is CASSLELIGLAGNTDTQYF. CDR3 bases: TGTGCCAGCAGCTTAGAACTGATCGGACTAGCGGGAAACACAGATACGCAGTATTTT.

At least ten counts were recorded for this clonotype. The chain has TRBV7-6 and TRBJ2-7; no clear D gene. With 0 bases removed from V and 0 bases from J, the gap between germline ends came to 9 bases. This CDR3 has 15 residues. Germline V gene sequence: CDR1 SGHVS, CDR2 FNYEAQ. The DNA of the CDR3 is TGTGCCAGCAGCTTAGCGGCGGATAGCTCCTACGAGCAGTACGTC. It codes for CASSLAADSSYEQYV.

This clonotype was observed at least ten times. This sequence joins TRBV7-6 and TRBJ2-3; D perhaps matches TRBD2 (6 bases). Trimming took off 8 bases at V and 0 bases at J, with 12 bases between the two ends. The germline V gene has CDR1 SGHVS and CDR2 FNYEAQ. There are 14 residues in the CDR3. DNA for the CDR3: TGTGCCAGCCATAGCGGAGGTAGCACAGATACGCAGTATTTT. Residues: CASHSGGSTDTQYF.

CDR3 DNA: TGCAGCGTTGGGACAGGGCAAACTCAGCCCCAGCATTTT. It yields the protein CSVGTGQTQPQHF. The gene calls are TRBV29-1 and TRBJ1-5; TRBD1 aligns across 8 bases. The CDR3 covers 13 residues. J lost 6 bases, V lost 4 bases, and 5 bases had no gene match. CDR1 and CDR2 (germline): SQVTM, ANQGSEA.

Ten or more counts support this clonotype. The CDR3 loop is CASSPHLGRASDTQYF. The CDR3 region has the DNA TGTGCCAGCAGCCCCCATTTGGGGAGGGCCTCAGATACGCAGTATTTT. The rearrangement joins TRBV7-3 to TRBJ2-3, with 7 bases that match TRBD2. The CDR3 is 16 residues long. V lost 5 bases to trimming and J lost 4 bases; unmatched junction nucleotides: 12. CDR1 and CDR2 from the germline V gene are SGHTA and FQGTGA.